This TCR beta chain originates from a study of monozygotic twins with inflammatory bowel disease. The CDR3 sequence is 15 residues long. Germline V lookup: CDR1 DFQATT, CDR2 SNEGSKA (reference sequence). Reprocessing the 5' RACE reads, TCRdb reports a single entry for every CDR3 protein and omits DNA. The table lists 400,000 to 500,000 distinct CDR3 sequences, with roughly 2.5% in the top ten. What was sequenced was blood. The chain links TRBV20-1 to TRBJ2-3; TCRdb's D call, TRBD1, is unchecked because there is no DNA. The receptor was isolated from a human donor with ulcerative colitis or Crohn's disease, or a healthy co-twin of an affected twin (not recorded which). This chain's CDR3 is CSATDTQGVTDTQYF.